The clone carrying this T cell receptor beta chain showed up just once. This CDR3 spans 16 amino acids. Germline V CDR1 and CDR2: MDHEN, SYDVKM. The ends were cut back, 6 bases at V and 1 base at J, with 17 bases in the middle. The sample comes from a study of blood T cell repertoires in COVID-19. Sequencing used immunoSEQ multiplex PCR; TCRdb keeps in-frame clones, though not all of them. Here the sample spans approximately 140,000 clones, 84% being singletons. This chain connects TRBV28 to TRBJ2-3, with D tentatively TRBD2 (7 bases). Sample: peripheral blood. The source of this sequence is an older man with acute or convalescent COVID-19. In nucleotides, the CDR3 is TGTGCCAGCAGCATAGCGGCGGGGGCCCGCACAGATACGCAGTATTTT. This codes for CASSIAAGARTDTQYF.